This T cell receptor beta chain was retrieved from a study of control samples from healthy donors and cancer patients. Germline V CDR1 and CDR2: SNHLY, FYNNEI. V was trimmed by 3 bases and J by 10 bases, leaving 13 bases between them. The CDR3 is 14 residues long. Sequencing was performed with immunoSEQ multiplex PCR; in TCRdb, only in-frame clones are kept and a portion is missing. The data hold tens of thousands of clones, with roughly 91% observed a single time. This TCR came from a man in his forties or fifties in good health. The chain couples TRBV2 to TRBJ1-6, with D unclear. Sequenced sample: blood. CDR3 loop: CASSELTKRSPLHF. The CDR3 bases are TGTGCCAGCAGTGAGTTGACCAAGCGGTCACCCCTCCACTTT. The full variable domain, with the rest looked up from reference TRBV2 and TRBJ1-6, is EPEVTQTPSHQVTQMGQEVILRCVPISNHLYFYWYRQILGQKVEFLVSFYNNEISEKSEIFDDQFSVERPDGSNFTLKIRSTKLEDSAMYFCASSELTKRSPLHFGNGTRLTVT.